Following are 25 T cell receptor beta chains from one sample sequenced in a study of blood T cell repertoires in COVID-19. Profiling relied on immunoSEQ multiplex PCR, and the TCRdb table lists in-frame clones only, not all of them. The sample shows roughly 230,000 clones, 80% to 90% of them seen only once. The sequenced material came from peripheral blood. These receptors all stem from a middle-aged man with active or convalescent COVID-19.

The chain joins TRBV7-6 to TRBJ2-7; D ambiguous. The CDR3 spans 14 residues. Trimming pared 1 base from V and 2 bases from J, leaving 9 bases between. The germline gives CDR1 SGHVS, CDR2 FNYEAQ. The CDR3 reads CASSLDSNPYEQYF. The CDR3 nucleotides read TGTGCCAGCAGCTTAGATAGCAACCCCTACGAGCAGTACTTC.

The V gene is TRBV19, the J gene TRBJ2-7; weak D call: TRBD1 (6 bases). The CDR3 is made up of 14 amino acids. The V gene lost 5 bases and the J gene lost 1 base, with 12 bases spanning the gap. Germline values: CDR1 LNHDA, CDR2 SQIVND (reference sequence). For the CDR3, the DNA is TGTGCCAGTAGTTTGTCAGGGGCGTCCTACGAGCAGTACTTC. Translating gives CASSLSGASYEQYF.

This clone was recorded a few times. This chain joins TRBV6-5 and TRBJ1-1; D remains unclear. The CDR3 runs to 16 residues. Trimming left V 0 bases short and J 1 base short, with 12 bases between. CDR1 MNHEY and CDR2 SVGAGI come from the germline V gene. In DNA form, the CDR3 reads TGTGCCAGCAGTTACTCGGCAGCGGTGGAGAACACTGAAGCTTTCTTT. Amino acid sequence: CASSYSAAVENTEAFF.

The chain carries TRBV14 and TRBJ2-1, with D perhaps matching TRBD1 (5 bases). Looked up from germline, CDR1 is SGHDN and CDR2 is FVKESK. There are 18 residues in the CDR3. Trimming removed 2 bases at V and 9 bases at J, with 26 bases between. DNA for the CDR3: TGTGCCAGCAGCCAATATTCCTCGTTTGGGGCTGTACCGAGTGAGCAGTTCTTC. Its translation is CASSQYSSFGAVPSEQFF.

The chain carries TRBV6-2 or TRBV6-3 and TRBJ1-1; no firm D call. The germline V and J ends were trimmed by 0 bases and 8 bases, with 13 bases remaining between them. Germline values: CDR1 MNHEY, CDR2 SVGEGT. The CDR3 is 14 amino acids. The CDR3 reads CASSYSNRLGEAFF. The CDR3 nucleotides are TGTGCCAGCAGTTACTCTAACCGTTTGGGCGAAGCTTTCTTT.

The chain is built from TRBV6-6 and TRBJ1-6; TRBD1 matches 7 bases. Germline loops: CDR1 MNHNY, CDR2 SVGAGI (reference sequence). The CDR3 is 14 residues long. V gave up 4 bases and J gave up 4 bases; unmatched junction bases: 1. The CDR3 sequence: CASSLGQYNSPLHF. The CDR3 DNA follows: TGTGCCAGCAGTTTGGGACAGTATAATTCACCCCTCCACTTT.

The chain combines TRBV4-1 with TRBJ2-5, with 8 nucleotides matching TRBD1. The CDR3 sequence is 15 residues long. CDR1 is MGHRA, CDR2 YSYEKL, per germline. The J segment lost 4 bases and the V segment lost 4 bases, leaving 8 bases of the junction unmatched. The CDR3 loop reads CASSPSGQGRETQYF. The CDR3 DNA sequence: TGCGCCAGCAGCCCCTCCGGACAGGGAAGAGAGACCCAGTACTTC.

The chain employs TRBV6-2 or TRBV6-3 and TRBJ1-5; 10 bases are a match to TRBD1. Germline CDR1 is MNHEY and CDR2 is SVGEGT. The CDR3 length is 17 residues. Unmatched junction bases numbered 4, after V lost 2 bases and J lost 0 bases. CDR3 sequence (DNA): TGTGCCAGCAGTTACAAGGACAGGGGGGTTAGCAATCAGCCCCAGCATTTT. It translates to CASSYKDRGVSNQPQHF.

V and J are TRBV5-1 and TRBJ1-6; perhaps TRBD1 as D (5 bases). V was trimmed by 4 bases and J by 0 bases, leaving 11 bases between them. Germline V gene sequence: CDR1 SGHRS, CDR2 YFSETQ. This CDR3 has 16 amino acids. The CDR3 here is CASSLKGISYNSPLHF. The CDR3 coding sequence is TGCGCCAGCAGCCTGAAGGGGATCTCCTATAATTCACCCCTCCACTTT.

The rearrangement links TRBV7-9 to TRBJ2-7, with a possible D match to TRBD2 (5 bases). CDR3 length: 12 residues. Deletions cut 5 bases from V and 4 bases from J, with 9 bases between. Germline lookup yields CDR1 SEHNR and CDR2 FQNEAQ (reference sequence). CDR3 nucleotide sequence: TGTGCCAGCAGCCTTTCGGGATACGAGCAGTACTTC. Protein: CASSLSGYEQYF. The whole variable domain, filled in from reference TRBV7-9 and TRBJ2-7, reads DTGVSQNPRHKITKRGQNVTFRCDPISEHNRLYWYRQTLGQGPEFLTYFQNEAQLEKSRLLSDRFSAERPKGSFSTLEIQRTEQGDSAMYLCASSLSGYEQYFGPGTRLTVT.

The chain has TRBV5-1 and TRBJ2-7; tentative D call: TRBD2 (6 bases). Looked up from germline, CDR1 is SGHRS and CDR2 is YFSETQ. CDR3 length: 15 residues. V lost 1 base to trimming and J lost 3 bases, with 14 bases between them. The CDR3 reads CASSLNIAEGYEQYF. CDR3 DNA sequence: TGCGCCAGCAGCTTGAACATAGCGGAGGGCTACGAGCAGTACTTC. The whole variable domain, filled in from reference TRBV5-1 and TRBJ2-7, reads KAGVTQTPRYLIKTRGQQVTLSCSPISGHRSVSWYQQTPGQGLQFLFEYFSETQRNKGNFPGRFSGRQFSNSRSEMNVSTLELGDSALYLCASSLNIAEGYEQYFGPGTRLTVT.

In this sample, this clone turned up a few times. The J gene is TRBJ1-2, the V gene TRBV15; 11 bases agree with TRBD1. In germline, CDR1 is LNHNV, CDR2 YYDKDF (reference sequence). CDR3 length: 14 residues. V lost 11 bases and J lost 9; bases outside the gene matches: 14. CDR3 protein: CASRPGTGGSSYTF. The CDR3 DNA follows: TGTGCCTCAAGACCCGGGACAGGGGGGAGTAGCTACACCTTC.

This chain uses TRBV19 with TRBJ1-2; 8 bases are shared with TRBD1. V shed 8 bases and J 0 bases; nucleotides not matched to a gene: 5. Germline V gene lookup returns CDR1 LNHDA and CDR2 SQIVND (reference sequence). The CDR3 consists of 14 residues. The CDR3: CASLRQGTNYGYTF. The CDR3 bases are TGTGCCAGTCTACGACAGGGGACTAACTATGGCTACACCTTC. The entire variable domain, with the rest obtained from reference TRBV19 and TRBJ1-2, is as follows: DGGITQSPKYLFRKEGQNVTLSCEQNLNHDAMYWYRQDPGQGLRLIYYSQIVNDFQKGDIAEGYSVSREKKESFPLTVTSAQKNPTAFYLCASLRQGTNYGYTFGSGTRLTVV.

The chain combines TRBV19 with TRBJ2-3, with 10 bases aligning to TRBD2. After removal of 4 bases from V and 1 base from J, the junction contained 8 bases not matched to a gene. The germline V gene encodes CDR1 LNHDA and CDR2 SQIVND (reference sequence). The CDR3 has 17 residues. This chain's CDR3 is CASSTHATSGRTDTQYF. Here the CDR3 DNA reads TGTGCCAGTAGTACCCACGCGACTAGCGGGCGCACAGATACGCAGTATTTT.

The rearrangement joins TRBV5-4 to TRBJ2-3, with TRBD2 identical over 7 bases. CDR1 SGHNT and CDR2 YYREEE come from the germline V gene (reference sequence). The CDR3 has 16 residues. V gave up 0 bases and J gave up 2 bases; unmatched junction bases: 6. CDR3 sequence: CASSLAGGRATDTQYF. The CDR3 nucleotides are TGTGCCAGCAGCTTGGCCGGGGGGAGGGCCACAGATACGCAGTATTTT.

This rearrangement joins TRBV6-4 to TRBJ2-7; 11 bases map to TRBD2. The CDR3 covers 16 residues. J lost 0 bases, V lost 8 bases, and 9 bases had no gene match. Looked up from germline, CDR1 is MRHNA and CDR2 is SNTAGT. This CDR3 is CASRIPSGRSSYEQYF. The CDR3 DNA is TGTGCCAGCCGAATTCCTAGCGGGAGGAGCTCCTACGAGCAGTACTTC.

V is TRBV6-5 and J is TRBJ1-3, with D possibly TRBD1 on 6 matching bases. Germline CDR1 is MNHEY and CDR2 is SVGAGI. This CDR3 contains 15 residues. The V gene lost 6 bases and the J gene lost 0 bases, with 12 bases spanning the gap. CDR3 amino acids: CASRKDRSSGNTIYF. In DNA, the CDR3 is TGTGCCAGCAGGAAAGACAGGAGCTCTGGAAACACCATATATTTT.

The chain combines TRBV19 with TRBJ2-3; 8 bases fit TRBD2. In germline, CDR1 is LNHDA, CDR2 SQIVND (reference sequence). Trimming at V came to 5 bases and at J to 6 bases, leaving 10 bases not matched to a gene. CDR3 length: 15 amino acids. The CDR3 here is CASSADRGGEDTQYF. In DNA, the CDR3 is TGTGCCAGTAGTGCAGACCGGGGGGGTGAGGATACGCAGTATTTT.

V usage is TRBV4-1 and J usage is TRBJ1-4; D may be TRBD1 (6 bases). Germline loops: CDR1 MGHRA, CDR2 YSYEKL. This CDR3 region has 16 residues. V gave up 0 bases and J gave up 7 bases, with 15 bases separating them. The CDR3 region has the DNA TGCGCCAGCAGCCAAGATCCGGGGGGCGGTGGTGAAAAACTGTTTTTT. Protein sequence: CASSQDPGGGGEKLFF.

The chain carries TRBV24-1 and TRBJ1-2; 8 positions agree with TRBD1. Unmatched junction bases numbered 12, after V lost 2 bases and J lost 8 bases. This CDR3 has 16 residues. The germline CDR1 and CDR2 sequences are KGHDR and SFDVKD. The CDR3 is CATSDSMTGERGGYTF. The CDR3 DNA is TGTGCCACCAGTGATTCCATGACAGGGGAAAGGGGCGGCTACACCTTC.

This clone was seen a handful of times. One junction end disagrees with the germline gene, perhaps due to a read error. The chain links TRBV7-7 to TRBJ2-2, with a possible D match to TRBD1 (6 bases). The germline gives CDR1 SSHAT, CDR2 FNYEAQ (reference sequence). The CDR3 loop spans 13 amino acids. CDR3 DNA: TGTGCTAGCAGCCCAGGGGTCACCGGGGAGCTGTTTTTT. Translating it yields CASSPGVTGELFF.

The chain employs TRBV3-1 (or the pseudogene TRBV3-2) and TRBJ2-3; TRBD2 aligns across 8 bases. Germline trimming cut 1 base from V and 4 bases from J; bases unmatched to any gene: 10. The germline V gene encodes CDR1 LGHDT and CDR2 YNNKEL (reference sequence). This CDR3 comprises 17 residues. In DNA, the CDR3 is TGTGCCAGCAGCCAAGGCCGGGCAGCGGGGGACGCAGATACGCAGTATTTT. Translated: CASSQGRAAGDADTQYF.

The chain couples TRBV5-6 to TRBJ2-7; 8 positions agree with TRBD2. The CDR3 sequence is 14 residues long. Germline loops: CDR1 SGHDT, CDR2 YYEEEE. The V and J ends lost 2 bases and 0 bases, in that order; junction bases with no gene match: 1. The CDR3 DNA sequence: TGTGCCAGCAGCTTCAGCGGGAGCTCCTACGAGCAGTACTTC. Its protein product is CASSFSGSSYEQYF.

The chain combines TRBV5-1 with TRBJ1-1, with D possibly TRBD1 on 6 matching bases. V lost 3 bases, J lost 7 bases, and 13 bases lay in between. The germline CDR1 and CDR2 sequences are SGHRS and YFSETQ. The CDR3 spans 13 residues. The CDR3 DNA sequence: TGCGCCAGCAGCTCAATAGGGGGAAATGAAGCTTTCTTT. Translating it yields CASSSIGGNEAFF.

This chain connects TRBV12-3 or TRBV12-4 to TRBJ1-4; a possible D gene is TRBD1 (5 bases). The CDR3 contains 13 residues. Trimming stripped 6 bases from V and 5 bases from J, with 10 bases between. CDR3 bases: TGTGCCAGCAGCTGGGGCCTAAATGAAAAACTGTTTTTT. Residues: CASSWGLNEKLFF.